These T cell receptor beta chains were read from a single sample in a study of blood T cell repertoires in COVID-19. The method was immunoSEQ multiplex PCR; TCRdb's version includes in-frame clones alone and lacks a portion of them. The sample comprises about 40,000 clones, approximately 86% of which are singletons, and around 9.6% rests with the top ten. The sequenced material came from peripheral blood. These receptor sequences come from a woman older than 75 with active COVID-19. CDR3s include the opening cysteine and the closing phenylalanine or tryptophan. D genes are given only for firm matches. Clone size is stated in some rows and not others, as once, few, many or a class when expanded.

abundance	v_gene	d_gene	j_gene	CDR3aa	CDR3nt
.	TRBV6-5	TRBD1	TRBJ2-5	CASSRAGQGQETQYF	TGTGCCAGCAGCCGAGCTGGACAGGGGCAAGAGACCCAGTACTTC
.	TRBV5-5	.	TRBJ2-6	CASRRQDAGANVLTF	TGTGCCAGCAGAAGACAGGACGCTGGGGCCAACGTCCTGACTTTC
.	TRBV7-9	TRBD1	TRBJ2-3	CASSPPGTGGTDTQYF	TGTGCCAGCAGCCCGCCCGGGACAGGGGGCACAGATACGCAGTATTTT
.	TRBV19	.	TRBJ1-2	CASSPRTAWGLSGGYTF	TGTGCCAGTAGTCCGCGGACAGCCTGGGGCCTATCCGGTGGCTACACCTTC
.	TRBV11-2	.	TRBJ2-1	CASSPGEQFF	TGTGCCAGCAGCCCGGGAGAGCAGTTCTTC
few	TRBV19	.	TRBJ1-4	CASSNPTEKLFF	TGTGCCAGTAGTAACCCTACTGAAAAACTGTTTTTT
.	TRBV7-9	.	TRBJ2-1	CASTGGQYNEQFF	TGTGCCAGCACGGGTGGACAGTACAATGAGCAGTTCTTC
.	TRBV28	TRBD1	TRBJ1-6	CASSPRGQGKNSPLHF	TGTGCCAGCAGTCCTCGCGGACAGGGAAAGAATTCACCCCTCCACTTT
.	TRBV19	TRBD1	TRBJ1-2	CASRPFAGTGSPGYTF	TGTGCCAGTAGGCCATTCGCCGGGACAGGGTCCCCTGGCTACACCTTC
.	TRBV28	.	TRBJ2-7	CASSRASGEQYF	TGTGCCAGCTCTCGGGCGAGCGGCGAGCAGTACTTC
.	TRBV11-2	TRBD2	TRBJ2-3	CASSLDLGLAGWGETQYF	TGTGCCAGCAGCTTAGATTTAGGGCTAGCGGGGTGGGGTGAGACGCAGTATTTT
.	TRBV5-6	TRBD1	TRBJ2-4	CASSWDRGSKNIQYF	TGTGCCAGCAGCTGGGACAGGGGTTCCAAAAACATTCAGTACTTC
.	TRBV9	TRBD2	TRBJ2-3	CASSPSLAGAADTQYF	TGTGCCAGCAGCCCCTCCCTAGCGGGGGCCGCAGATACGCAGTATTTT
.	TRBV27	TRBD1	TRBJ2-5	CASSLGGAGTGETQYF	TGTGCCAGCAGTTTAGGTGGGGCGGGGACAGGGGAGACCCAGTACTTC
.	TRBV5-6	TRBD1	TRBJ2-3	CASSFGLHRGTDTQYF	TGTGCCAGCAGCTTTGGTCTTCACAGGGGTACAGATACGCAGTATTTT
.	TRBV4-2	.	TRBJ1-3	CASSTQRGSSGNTIYF	TGTGCCAGCAGCACTCAAAGAGGGAGCTCTGGAAACACCATATATTTT
.	TRBV7-2	.	TRBJ1-3	CASSPQGAGNTIYF	TGTGCCAGCAGTCCGCAGGGCGCTGGAAACACCATATATTTT
.	TRBV18	.	TRBJ2-7	CASSPRRDPSGEQYF	TGTGCCAGCTCACCACGTAGAGACCCATCAGGGGAGCAGTACTTC
.	TRBV14	.	TRBJ2-2	CASSPRVAGVGELFF	TGTGCCAGCAGCCCCAGAGTCGCCGGAGTGGGGGAGCTGTTTTTT
.	TRBV19	TRBD2	TRBJ2-1	CASKMRGAAGDEQFF	TGTGCCAGTAAGATGCGGGGGGCCGCGGGGGATGAGCAGTTCTTC
once	TRBV11-1	.	TRBJ1-1	CASSLTGQLNTEAFF	TGTGCCAGCAGCTTAACGGGTCAGCTGAACACTGAAGCTTTCTTT
.	TRBV3-1/TRBV3-2	.	TRBJ1-6	CASSQETPGSPLHF	TGTGCCAGCAGCCAAGAAACCCCGGGTTCACCCCTCCACTTT